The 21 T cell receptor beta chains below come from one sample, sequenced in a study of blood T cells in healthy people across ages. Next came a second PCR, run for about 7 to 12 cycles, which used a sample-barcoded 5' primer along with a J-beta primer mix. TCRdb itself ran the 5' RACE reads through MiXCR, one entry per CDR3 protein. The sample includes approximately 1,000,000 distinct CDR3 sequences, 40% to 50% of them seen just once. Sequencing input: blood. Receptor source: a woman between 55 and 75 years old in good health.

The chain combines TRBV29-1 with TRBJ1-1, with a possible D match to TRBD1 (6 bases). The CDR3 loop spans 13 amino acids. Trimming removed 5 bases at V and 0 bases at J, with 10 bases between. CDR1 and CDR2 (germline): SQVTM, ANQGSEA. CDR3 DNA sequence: TGCAGCGTTTCCGGACAGATGAACACTGAAGCTTTCTTT. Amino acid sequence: CSVSGQMNTEAFF.

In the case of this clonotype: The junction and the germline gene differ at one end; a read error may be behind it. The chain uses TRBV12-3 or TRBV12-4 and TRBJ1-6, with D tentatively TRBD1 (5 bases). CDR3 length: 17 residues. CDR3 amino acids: CASGFSRGGSFTKPPHF. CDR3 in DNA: TGTGCCAGCGGCTTTTCCCGGGGGGGTAGTTTTACGAAACCCCCCCACTTT.

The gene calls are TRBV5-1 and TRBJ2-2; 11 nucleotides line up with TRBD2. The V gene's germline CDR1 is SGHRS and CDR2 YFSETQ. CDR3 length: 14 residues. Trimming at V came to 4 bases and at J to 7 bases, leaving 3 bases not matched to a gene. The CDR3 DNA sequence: TGCGCCAGCAGCGGTGGGACTAGCGGCGGGGAGCTGTTTTTT. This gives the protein CASSGGTSGGELFF.

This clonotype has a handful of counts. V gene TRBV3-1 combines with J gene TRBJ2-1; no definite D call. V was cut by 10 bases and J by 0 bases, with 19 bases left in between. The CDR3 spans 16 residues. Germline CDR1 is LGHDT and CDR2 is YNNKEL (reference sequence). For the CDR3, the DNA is TGTGCCAACCGAGATAGGACGAAAATCTCCTACAATGAGCAGTTCTTC. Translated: CANRDRTKISYNEQFF.

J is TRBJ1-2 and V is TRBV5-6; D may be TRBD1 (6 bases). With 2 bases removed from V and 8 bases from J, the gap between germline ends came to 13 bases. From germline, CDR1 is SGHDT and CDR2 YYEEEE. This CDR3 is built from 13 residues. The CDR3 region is CASSFIQGKGYTF. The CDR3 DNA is TGTGCCAGCAGCTTCATACAGGGAAAGGGCTACACCTTC.

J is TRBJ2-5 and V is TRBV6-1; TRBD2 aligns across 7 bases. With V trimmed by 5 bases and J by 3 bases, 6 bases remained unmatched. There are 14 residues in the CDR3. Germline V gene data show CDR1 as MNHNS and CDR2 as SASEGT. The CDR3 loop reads CASSPREGKETQYF. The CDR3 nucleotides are TGTGCCAGCAGTCCTAGGGAGGGAAAAGAGACCCAGTACTTC.

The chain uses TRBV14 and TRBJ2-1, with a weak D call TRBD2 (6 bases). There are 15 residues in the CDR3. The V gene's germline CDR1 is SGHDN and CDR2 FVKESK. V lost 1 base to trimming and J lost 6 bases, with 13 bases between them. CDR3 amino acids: CASSQAPGVPNEQFF. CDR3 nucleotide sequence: TGTGCCAGCAGCCAAGCCCCGGGAGTACCCAATGAGCAGTTCTTC. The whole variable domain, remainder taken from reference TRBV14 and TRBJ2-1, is EAGVTQFPSHSVIEKGQTVTLRCDPISGHDNLYWYRRVMGKEIKFLLHFVKESKQDESGMPNNRFLAERTGGTYSTLKVQPAELEDSGVYFCASSQAPGVPNEQFFGPGTRLTVL.

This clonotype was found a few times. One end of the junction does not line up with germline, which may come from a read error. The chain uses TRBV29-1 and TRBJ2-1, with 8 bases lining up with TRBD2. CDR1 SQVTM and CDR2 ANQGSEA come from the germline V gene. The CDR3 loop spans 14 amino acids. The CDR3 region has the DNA TGCAGCGTCTACGGGACTAGTTCCTCCAATGAGCAGTTCTTC. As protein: CSVYGTSSSNEQFF.

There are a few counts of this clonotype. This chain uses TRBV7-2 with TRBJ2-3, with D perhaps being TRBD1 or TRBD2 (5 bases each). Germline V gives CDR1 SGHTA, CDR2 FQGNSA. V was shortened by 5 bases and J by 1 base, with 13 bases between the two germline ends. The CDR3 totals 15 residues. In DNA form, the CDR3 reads TGTGCCAGCAGCCTGCTTTTGGGGGGCACAGATACGCAGTATTTT. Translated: CASSLLLGGTDTQYF.

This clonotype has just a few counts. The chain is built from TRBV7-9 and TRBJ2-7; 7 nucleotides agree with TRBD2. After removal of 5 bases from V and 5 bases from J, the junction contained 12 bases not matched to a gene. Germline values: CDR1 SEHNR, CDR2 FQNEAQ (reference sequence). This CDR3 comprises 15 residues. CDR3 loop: CASSLNREVKDEQYF. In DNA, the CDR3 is TGTGCCAGCAGCCTAAACCGGGAGGTGAAGGACGAGCAGTACTTC.

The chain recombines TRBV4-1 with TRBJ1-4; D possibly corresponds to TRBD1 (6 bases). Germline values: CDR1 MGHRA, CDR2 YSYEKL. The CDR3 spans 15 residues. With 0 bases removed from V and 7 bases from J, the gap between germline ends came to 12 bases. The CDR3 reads CASSQESGASEKLFF. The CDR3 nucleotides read TGCGCCAGCAGCCAAGAGTCGGGGGCAAGTGAAAAACTGTTTTTT.

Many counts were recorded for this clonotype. The DNA for the CDR3 is TGCGCCAGCAGCTTGACGGGACACCAATCACCCCTCCACTTT. Protein: CASSLTGHQSPLHF. This chain connects TRBV5-1 to TRBJ1-6; D perhaps matches TRBD1 (6 bases). The CDR3 consists of 14 residues. In germline, CDR1 is SGHRS, CDR2 YFSETQ. V was trimmed by 1 base and J by 10 bases, leaving 12 bases between them.

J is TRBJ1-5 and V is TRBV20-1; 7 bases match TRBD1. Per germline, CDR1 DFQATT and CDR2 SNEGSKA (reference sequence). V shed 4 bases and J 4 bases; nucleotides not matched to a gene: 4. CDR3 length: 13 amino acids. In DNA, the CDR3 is TGCAGTGCTATGGGACAGTTTAATCAGCCCCAGCATTTT. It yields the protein CSAMGQFNQPQHF.

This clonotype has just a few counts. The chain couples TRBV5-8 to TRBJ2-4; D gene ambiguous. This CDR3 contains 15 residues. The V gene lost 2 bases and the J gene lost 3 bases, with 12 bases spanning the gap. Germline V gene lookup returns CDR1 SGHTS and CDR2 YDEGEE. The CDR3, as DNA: TGTGCCAGCAGCTTAGGGCAGGTGGGCAAAAACATTCAGTACTTC. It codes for CASSLGQVGKNIQYF. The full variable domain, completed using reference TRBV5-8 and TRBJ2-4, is EAGVTQSPTHLIKTRGQQATLRCSPISGHTSVYWYQQALGLGLQFLLWYDEGEERNRGNFPPRFSGRQFPNYSSELNVNALELEDSALYLCASSLGQVGKNIQYFGAGTRLSVL.

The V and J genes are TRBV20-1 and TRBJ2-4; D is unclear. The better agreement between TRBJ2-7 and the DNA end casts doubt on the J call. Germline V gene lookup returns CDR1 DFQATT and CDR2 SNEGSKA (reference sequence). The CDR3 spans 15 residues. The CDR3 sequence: CSARDKYRVPYEQYF. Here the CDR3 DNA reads TGCAGTGCTAGAGATAAGTATAGGGTTCCCTACGAGCAGTACTTC.

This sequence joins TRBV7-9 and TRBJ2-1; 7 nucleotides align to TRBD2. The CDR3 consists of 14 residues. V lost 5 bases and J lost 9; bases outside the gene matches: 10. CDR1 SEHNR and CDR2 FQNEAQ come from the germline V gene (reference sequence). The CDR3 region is CASSITGGGGEQFF. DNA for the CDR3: TGTGCCAGCAGCATAACTGGCGGGGGAGGTGAGCAGTTCTTC.

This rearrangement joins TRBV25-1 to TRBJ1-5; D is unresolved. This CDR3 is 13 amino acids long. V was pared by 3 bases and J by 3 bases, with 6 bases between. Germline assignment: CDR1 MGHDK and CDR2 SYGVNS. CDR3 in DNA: TGTGCCAGCAGTGAGACGGTCAATCAGCCCCAGCATTTT. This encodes CASSETVNQPQHF.

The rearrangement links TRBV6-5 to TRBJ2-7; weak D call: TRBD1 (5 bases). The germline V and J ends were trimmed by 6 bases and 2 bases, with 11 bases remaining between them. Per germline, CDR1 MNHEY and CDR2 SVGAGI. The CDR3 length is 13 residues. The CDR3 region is CASRTRVPYEQYF. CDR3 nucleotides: TGTGCCAGCAGGACCAGGGTCCCCTACGAGCAGTACTTC.

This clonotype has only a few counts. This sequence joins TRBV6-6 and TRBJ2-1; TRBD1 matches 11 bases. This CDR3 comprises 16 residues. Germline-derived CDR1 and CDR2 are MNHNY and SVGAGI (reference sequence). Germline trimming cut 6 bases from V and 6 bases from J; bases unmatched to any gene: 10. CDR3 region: CASSKNLGQGVNEQFF. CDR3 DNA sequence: TGTGCCAGCAGCAAAAACTTGGGACAGGGGGTCAATGAGCAGTTCTTC.

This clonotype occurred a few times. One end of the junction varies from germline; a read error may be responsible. CDR3: CASSLAVGQGANVLTF. The CDR3 nucleotides are TGTGCCAGCAGCTTAGCTGTAGGACAGGGGGCAAACGTCCTGACTTTC. The chain combines TRBV11-2 with TRBJ2-6, with TRBD1 matching 11 bases. Per germline, CDR1 SGHAT and CDR2 FQNNGV. The CDR3 totals 16 residues.

The CDR3 DNA reads as TGTGCCAGCAGCAAATATTGTCTAGCGGGAGCCCCCGGCGAGCAGTACTTC. As protein: CASSKYCLAGAPGEQYF. J is TRBJ2-5 and V is TRBV21-1; the table assigns TRBD2, which was not confirmed against the DNA. Matching the DNA end better, TRBJ2-7 makes the J call doubtful. TRBV21-1 is deemed a pseudogene. The CDR3 consists of 17 residues.